This TCR beta chain was recovered during a study of Graves' ophthalmopathy and Graves' hyperthyroidism. Amplification of the TCR beta CDR3 regions used RNA transcripts (as template). An opening RT-PCR round employed HTBI primers and preceded a second-round multiplex PCR. TCRdb ran MiXCR on the multiplex PCR reads and lists one entry per CDR3 protein. Of roughly 380,000 distinct CDR3 sequences listed, approximately 15% are singletons. The CDR3 loop spans 15 amino acids. The trim removed 4 bases at V and 5 bases at J, leaving 7 bases unmatched. Germline CDR1 is MNHEY and CDR2 is SVGAGI. This clonotype has at least ten counts. Patients newly diagnosed with hyperthyroidism, under 2 months' duration, were aged 18 to 65, the study reports. Patients were diagnosed from clinical symptoms, serum thyroxine, TRAb, thyroid ultrasound and orbital computed tomography.

The receptor was isolated from a woman between 18 and 29 years old with stable Graves' hyperthyroidism. The genes are TRBV6-5 and TRBJ1-5; 8 bases match TRBD1. Sample: peripheral blood. CDR3 loop: CASSSSGTGYQPQHF. As DNA, the CDR3 is TGTGCCAGCAGTTCCTCCGGGACAGGTTATCAGCCCCAGCATTTT.